This section outlines one T cell receptor beta chain sequence together with its context. Antigen: not known. The sample comes from a study of shared clonotypes between healthy human individuals. General observations from the study: Only blood was sampled; tissue repertoires likely differ. Among the subsets, naive ones generally showed larger estimated richness than memory ones. Sharing of clonotypes among donors was expected to vary with sequencing depth.

Generated by immunoSEQ multiplex PCR, the TCRdb table keeps only in-frame clones and is missing some. The sample consists of around 2.5 million clones, 80% to 95% of them appearing once. Sequencing was done on a sample of naive CD4+ T cells from PBMCs. Stated subset: CD45RA+ positively selected. The source is a young man in good health. Some clones in this sample may be carry-over from other donors' samples.

This CDR3 reads CASSVTGQETQYF. The CDR3 coding sequence is TGTGCCAGCAGCGTTACGGGCCAAGAGACCCAGTACTTC. The chain combines TRBV28 with TRBJ2-5; D is uncertain. Trimming stripped 6 bases from V and 1 base from J, with 9 bases between. CDR3 size: 13 residues. CDR1 MDHEN and CDR2 SYDVKM come from the germline V gene.